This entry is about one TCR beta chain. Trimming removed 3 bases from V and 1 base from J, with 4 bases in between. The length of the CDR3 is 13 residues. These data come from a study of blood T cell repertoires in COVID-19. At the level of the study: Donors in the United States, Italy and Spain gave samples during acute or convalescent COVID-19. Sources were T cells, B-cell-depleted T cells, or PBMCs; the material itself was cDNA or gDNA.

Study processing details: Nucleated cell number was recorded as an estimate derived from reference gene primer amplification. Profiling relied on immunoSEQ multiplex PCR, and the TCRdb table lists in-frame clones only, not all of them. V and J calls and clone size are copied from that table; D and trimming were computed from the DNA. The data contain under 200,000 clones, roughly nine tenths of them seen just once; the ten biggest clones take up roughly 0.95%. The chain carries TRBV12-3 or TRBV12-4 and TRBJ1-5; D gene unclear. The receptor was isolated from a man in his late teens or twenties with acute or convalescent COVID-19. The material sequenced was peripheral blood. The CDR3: CASSFISNQPQHF. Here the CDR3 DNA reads TGTGCCAGCAGTTTCATCAGCAATCAGCCCCAGCATTTT.